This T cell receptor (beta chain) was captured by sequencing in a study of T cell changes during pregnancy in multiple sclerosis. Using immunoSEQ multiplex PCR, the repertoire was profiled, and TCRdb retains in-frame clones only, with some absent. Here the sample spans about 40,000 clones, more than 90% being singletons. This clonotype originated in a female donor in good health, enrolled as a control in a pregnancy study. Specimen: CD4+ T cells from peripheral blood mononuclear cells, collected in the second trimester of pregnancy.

The CDR3 is CASERGEKLFF. CDR3 nucleotides: TGTGCCAGCGAAAGAGGGGAAAAACTGTTTTTT. This chain connects TRBV21-1 to TRBJ1-4. TRBV21-1 is annotated as a pseudogene. The CDR3 covers 11 residues.